One T cell receptor beta chain is described in this entry. The study recruited people aged roughly 18 to 95 years across approximately 24 US areas. Participants' own reports of clinical history determined their cohort assignment. The data originate from a study of blood T cell repertoires in COVID-19. Turning to the study itself: Material from acute and convalescent COVID-19 was sourced from the United States, Italy and Spain. T cells, B-cell-depleted T cells, or PBMCs provided the cDNA or gDNA that served as material.

Only in-frame clones appear in the TCRdb table, and some are missing; sequencing was by immunoSEQ multiplex PCR. The sample holds 270,000 or so clones, approximately 91% seen once. The V segment lost 5 bases and the J segment 6 bases; nucleotides outside the gene matches: 9. This CDR3 is built from 14 residues. CDR1 LNHDA and CDR2 SQIVND come from the germline V gene (reference sequence). This sequence joins TRBV19 and TRBJ1-2; TRBD1 matches at 7 bases. The TCR originated in a woman between 35 and 50 years old with acute COVID-19. Material: PBMCs or T cells enriched from blood (not recorded which). The DNA of the CDR3 is TGTGCCAGTAGTTCGAGACAGGGAGTGCATGGCTACACCTTC. Translated: CASSSRQGVHGYTF.